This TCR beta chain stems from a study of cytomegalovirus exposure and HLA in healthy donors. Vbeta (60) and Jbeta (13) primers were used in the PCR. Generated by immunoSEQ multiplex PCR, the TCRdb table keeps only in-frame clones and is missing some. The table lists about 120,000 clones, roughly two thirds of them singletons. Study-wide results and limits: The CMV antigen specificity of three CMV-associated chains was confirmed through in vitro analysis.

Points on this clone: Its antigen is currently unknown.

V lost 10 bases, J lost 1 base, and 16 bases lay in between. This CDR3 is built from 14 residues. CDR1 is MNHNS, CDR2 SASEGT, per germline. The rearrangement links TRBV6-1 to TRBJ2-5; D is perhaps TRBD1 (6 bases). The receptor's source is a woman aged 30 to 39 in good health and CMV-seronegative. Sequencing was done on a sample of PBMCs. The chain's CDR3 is CATNRDLFQETQYF. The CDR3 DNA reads TGTGCCACCAACAGGGACCTTTTCCAAGAGACCCAGTACTTC.